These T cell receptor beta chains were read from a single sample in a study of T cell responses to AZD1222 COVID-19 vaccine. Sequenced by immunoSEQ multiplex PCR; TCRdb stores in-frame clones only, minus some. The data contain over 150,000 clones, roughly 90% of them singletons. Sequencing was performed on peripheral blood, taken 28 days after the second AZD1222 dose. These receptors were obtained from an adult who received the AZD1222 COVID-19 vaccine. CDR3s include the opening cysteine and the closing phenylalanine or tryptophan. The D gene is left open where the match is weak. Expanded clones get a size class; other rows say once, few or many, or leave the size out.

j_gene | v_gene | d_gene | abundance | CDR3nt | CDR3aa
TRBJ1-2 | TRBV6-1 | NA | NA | TGTGCCAGCAGTGCTGACACGGGAAGAGCCTCCTATGGCTACACCTTC | CASSADTGRASYGYTF
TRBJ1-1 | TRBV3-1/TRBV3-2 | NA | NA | TGTGCCAGCAGCCAAGACCCTCGGGGGAACACTGAAGCTTTCTTT | CASSQDPRGNTEAFF
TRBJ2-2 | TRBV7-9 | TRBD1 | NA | TGTGCCAGCACTCCCGGTCCGGGACAGGGGGACACCGGGGAGCTGTTTTTT | CASTPGPGQGDTGELFF
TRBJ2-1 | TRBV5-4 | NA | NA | TGTGCCAGCGGCGCCCAGTATGAGCAGTTCTTC | CASGAQYEQFF
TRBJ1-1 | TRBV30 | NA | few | TGTGCCTGGAGTGTAGGAGACTGGGCGGTTGAAGCTTTCTTT | CAWSVGDWAVEAFF
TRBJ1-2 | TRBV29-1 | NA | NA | TGCAGCGTTGAAGTCAATGAGGAACGGGGTTATGGCTACACCTTC | CSVEVNEERGYGYTF
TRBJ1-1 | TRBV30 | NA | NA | TGTGCCTGGCAAGAGAACACTGAAGCTTTCTTT | CAWQENTEAFF
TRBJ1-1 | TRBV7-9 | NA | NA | TGTGCCAGCAAAATTGGGGACGCTGAAGCTTTCTTT | CASKIGDAEAFF
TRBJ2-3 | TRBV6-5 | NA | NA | TGTGCCAGCGGATTAGGAGATACGCAGTATTTT | CASGLGDTQYF
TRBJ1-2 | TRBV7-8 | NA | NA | TGTGCCAGCAGCGGTAGCAGGGAGGATGGCTACACCTTC | CASSGSREDGYTF
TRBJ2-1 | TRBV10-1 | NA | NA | TGCGCCAGCAGTGCAAAGCCTATGATGGCGGGGATAGATGACAATGAGCAGTTCTTC | CASSAKPMMAGIDDNEQFF
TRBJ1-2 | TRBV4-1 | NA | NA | TGCGCCAGACCCGTTTGGGGGCCGTATGGCTACACCTTC | CARPVWGPYGYTF
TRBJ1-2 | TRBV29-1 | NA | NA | TGCAGCGAACAATCCCCAGGGACCTATGGCTACACCTTC | CSEQSPGTYGYTF
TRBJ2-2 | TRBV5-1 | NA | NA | TGCGCCAGCAGAACAGAATTAGGGGAGCTGTTTTTT | CASRTELGELFF
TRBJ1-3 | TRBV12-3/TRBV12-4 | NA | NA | TGTGCCAGCAGCCCGGGACCGTCGGACACCATATATTTT | CASSPGPSDTIYF
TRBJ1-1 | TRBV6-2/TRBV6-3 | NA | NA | TGTGCCAGCAGTCGAATGGGGCAGGAGGCTTTCTTT | CASSRMGQEAFF
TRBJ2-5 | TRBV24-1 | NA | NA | TGTGCCACCAGAGGACGGTTGAGCGAGACCCAGTACTTC | CATRGRLSETQYF
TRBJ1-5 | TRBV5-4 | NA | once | TGTGCCAGCAGCTTCGGGGTCGGACAGCCCCAGCATTTT | CASSFGVGQPQHF
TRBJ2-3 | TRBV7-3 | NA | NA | TGTGCCAGCAGCCCGGGTGGTAGCACAGATACGCAGTATTTT | CASSPGGSTDTQYF